This T cell receptor (beta chain) was retrieved from a study of cytomegalovirus exposure and HLA in healthy donors. Study at large: An earlier analysis found some 100 million unique TCR beta sequences from around 180 million T cells.

Use of 60 Vbeta and 13 Jbeta primers characterized the PCR. This table comes from immunoSEQ multiplex PCR, and its TCRdb copy is limited to in-frame clones, with some not included. The table shows approximately 260,000 clones, with around four fifths occurring only once. Germline V gene data show CDR1 as GTSNPN and CDR2 as SVGIG (reference sequence). This CDR3 is 12 amino acids long. V shed 2 bases and J 4 bases; nucleotides not matched to a gene: 1. The V call is TRBV30, the J call TRBJ2-5, with 7 bases that match TRBD2. This TCR was recovered from a woman aged 40 to 50 in good health and CMV-seropositive. The sequenced sample was PBMCs. This CDR3 reads CAWSLAGETQYF. The CDR3, as DNA: TGTGCCTGGAGTTTAGCGGGAGAGACCCAGTACTTC.